Each of the 23 T cell receptor beta chains below was sequenced from the same sample in a study of cytomegalovirus exposure and HLA in healthy donors. TCRdb's table, derived via immunoSEQ multiplex PCR, lists solely in-frame clones and lacks some. The table has 250,000 to 300,000 clones, around 91% seen once. The specimen was PBMCs. The receptors come from a woman aged 18-35 years in good health and CMV-seronegative.

This chain links TRBV7-6 with TRBJ1-6; D remains ambiguous. V lost 4 bases and J 9 bases, leaving 13 bases between the germline ends. CDR1 and CDR2 from the germline V gene are SGHVS and FNYEAQ. The CDR3 has 14 amino acids. The CDR3 DNA reads as TGTGCCAGCAGCTATAGCGGAGGGCTTTCACCCCTCCACTTT. The encoded protein is CASSYSGGLSPLHF.

The chain joins TRBV4-3 to TRBJ2-1, with 11 bases aligning to TRBD2. Germline loops: CDR1 LGHNA, CDR2 YSLEER. Trimming cost V 0 bases and J 4 bases; bases outside gene matches: 8. The CDR3 is 18 amino acids. CDR3 protein: CASSQEPPGLADYNEQFF. The CDR3 DNA is TGCGCCAGCAGCCAAGAACCACCGGGACTAGCGGATTACAATGAGCAGTTCTTC.

V and J are TRBV6-1 and TRBJ1-2; D perhaps matches TRBD1 (6 bases). Trimming removed 3 bases at V and 5 bases at J, with 16 bases between. This CDR3 contains 15 residues. Germline values: CDR1 MNHNS, CDR2 SASEGT. The CDR3 protein is CASSDYPRTVYGYTF. The CDR3 coding sequence is TGTGCCAGCAGTGACTACCCTCGGACAGTTTATGGCTACACCTTC.

In the case of this clone: Different DNA sequences within this sample yield the same CDR3. The chain is built from TRBV5-1 and TRBJ2-1; 9 bases agree with TRBD2. Unmatched junction bases numbered 2, after V lost 0 bases and J lost 4 bases. Germline lookup yields CDR1 SGHRS and CDR2 YFSETQ. This CDR3 region has 15 residues. For the CDR3, the DNA is TGCGCCAGCAGCTTGGTTGCGGGGGGGTACAATGAGCAGTTCTTC. Amino acids: CASSLVAGGYNEQFF. Together with reference TRBV5-1 and TRBJ2-1, the CDR3 gives the full variable domain: KAGVTQTPRYLIKTRGQQVTLSCSPISGHRSVSWYQQTPGQGLQFLFEYFSETQRNKGNFPGRFSGRQFSNSRSEMNVSTLELGDSALYLCASSLVAGGYNEQFFGPGTRLTVL.

CDR3 bases: TGTGCCAGCAGCCAAACCCCGGGACACCCATTCTCCTCCTACGAGCAGTACGTC. Protein sequence: CASSQTPGHPFSSYEQYV. The chain recombines TRBV11-2 with TRBJ2-7; the D gene is possibly TRBD1 (6 bases). V lost 5 bases to trimming and J lost 0 bases, with 23 bases between them. The CDR3 runs to 18 residues. Per germline, CDR1 SGHAT and CDR2 FQNNGV.

V gene TRBV7-3 combines with J gene TRBJ2-1; 15 nucleotides line up with TRBD2. CDR1 and CDR2 from the germline V gene are SGHTA and FQGTGA. The CDR3 covers 16 residues. Trimming at V came to 5 bases and at J to 5 bases, leaving 4 bases not matched to a gene. CDR3 coding DNA: TGTGCCAGCAGCAGGGGACTAGCGGGGGGTAACAATGAGCAGTTCTTC. As protein: CASSRGLAGGNNEQFF.

This chain uses TRBV7-3 with TRBJ2-1; possible D gene TRBD2, 6 bases. V gave up 4 bases and J gave up 7 bases, with 17 bases separating them. This CDR3 has 15 amino acids. CDR1 and CDR2 from the germline V gene are SGHTA and FQGTGA. Here the CDR3 DNA reads TGTGCCAGCAGCTACGGTCAAGGGGCGGGGAATGAGCAGTTCTTC. It codes for CASSYGQGAGNEQFF.

The chain carries TRBV28 and TRBJ2-3, with 8 bases aligning to TRBD2. J lost 5 bases, V lost 3 bases, and 10 bases had no gene match. The germline V gene encodes CDR1 MDHEN and CDR2 SYDVKM. The CDR3 runs to 16 residues. The CDR3 DNA is TGTGCCAGCAGTTTCCGGGGCGGGGGGACTGGAGATACGCAGTATTTT. Translated: CASSFRGGGTGDTQYF.

The rearrangement joins TRBV6-5 to TRBJ1-5; D gene unclear. Trimming removed 5 bases from V and 0 bases from J, with 11 bases in between. Per germline, CDR1 MNHEY and CDR2 SVGAGI. The length of the CDR3 is 15 residues. The CDR3 is CASSASTDSNQPQHF. CDR3 in DNA: TGTGCCAGCAGTGCATCCACAGATAGCAATCAGCCCCAGCATTTT.

The gene calls are TRBV29-1 and TRBJ2-3, with 8 nucleotides matching TRBD2. The germline V gene encodes CDR1 SQVTM and CDR2 ANQGSEA. This CDR3 spans 14 amino acids. CDR3 DNA: TGCAGTCTCACTGAGCGGGGGTTCACAGATACGCAGTATTTT. It translates to CSLTERGFTDTQYF.

The rearrangement uses TRBV7-9 and TRBJ2-2; TRBD2 agrees at 13 bases. The CDR3 runs 17 residues. Unmatched junction bases numbered 6, after V lost 2 bases and J lost 6 bases. Per germline, CDR1 SEHNR and CDR2 FQNEAQ (reference sequence). CDR3 sequence: CASSLPRTSGGSGELFF. CDR3 in DNA: TGTGCCAGCAGCTTACCTAGGACTAGCGGGGGTTCCGGGGAGCTGTTTTTT.

The rearrangement joins TRBV4-2 to TRBJ2-1; TRBD2 agrees at 10 bases. Germline CDR1 is LGHNA and CDR2 is YNFKEQ. V gave up 4 bases and J gave up 0 bases; unmatched junction bases: 9. The CDR3 covers 18 residues. CDR3 DNA sequence: TGTGCCAGCAGCCGAGAGTTTCCTAGCGGGAGCTCCTACAATGAGCAGTTCTTC. Its protein is CASSREFPSGSSYNEQFF.

The chain combines TRBV6-1 with TRBJ2-7, with 8 positions matching TRBD1. The CDR3 loop spans 14 amino acids. V lost 3 bases to trimming and J lost 4 bases; unmatched junction nucleotides: 5. Per the germline V gene, CDR1 is MNHNS and CDR2 is SASEGT. The CDR3 here is CASSDWTGTYEQYV. The CDR3 nucleotides are TGTGCCAGCAGTGATTGGACAGGGACTTACGAGCAGTACGTC.

This clone was detected only once. The rearrangement links TRBV27 to TRBJ1-1; tentatively, D is TRBD1 (5 bases). From germline, CDR1 is MNHEY and CDR2 SMNVEV (reference sequence). V lost 0 bases and J 1 base, leaving 9 bases between the germline ends. This CDR3 has 15 residues. CDR3 sequence: CASSLSFGGNTEAFF. The CDR3 DNA follows: TGTGCCAGCAGTTTATCCTTCGGGGGGAACACTGAAGCTTTCTTT.

The chain couples TRBV6-1 to TRBJ1-1, with D unresolved. Trimming took off 6 bases at V and 8 bases at J, with 10 bases between the two ends. The CDR3 totals 11 residues. Looked up from germline, CDR1 is MNHNS and CDR2 is SASEGT. CDR3 nucleotide sequence: TGTGCCAGCAGGTTACAAAACGAAGCTTTCTTT. It specifies CASRLQNEAFF.

This chain links TRBV5-4 with TRBJ1-1; the D gene is possibly TRBD1 (5 bases). This CDR3 region has 13 residues. Looked up from germline, CDR1 is SGHNT and CDR2 is YYREEE (reference sequence). V lost 6 bases and J 1 base, leaving 10 bases between the germline ends. The DNA for the CDR3 is TGTGCCAGCACCCAACAGGAGAACACTGAAGCTTTCTTT. Translated: CASTQQENTEAFF.

V usage is TRBV4-1 and J usage is TRBJ2-1, with a possible D match to TRBD1 (5 bases). In germline, CDR1 is MGHRA, CDR2 YSYEKL. The V end lost 4 bases, the J end lost 5 bases, and 21 bases lay between the germline ends. The CDR3 totals 17 residues. The CDR3 DNA is TGCGCCAGCAGCCCGGCTGGTGAGGCAGGGTGGCACAATGAGCAGTTCTTC. Protein: CASSPAGEAGWHNEQFF.

The chain combines TRBV6-5 with TRBJ1-3, with unresolved D. Germline V gene lookup returns CDR1 MNHEY and CDR2 SVGAGI. This CDR3 spans 15 amino acids. Deletions cut 4 bases from V and 2 bases from J, with 12 bases between. CDR3 sequence reads: CASSLARSAGNTIYF. The DNA for the CDR3 is TGTGCCAGCAGTTTGGCCAGATCCGCTGGAAACACCATATATTTT.

The chain links TRBV27 to TRBJ2-7; maybe TRBD1 (7 bases). The CDR3 has 17 residues. Germline V gene sequence: CDR1 MNHEY, CDR2 SMNVEV (reference sequence). The ends were cut back, 5 bases at V and 2 bases at J, with 22 bases in the middle. CDR3 protein: CASSPLFWAGGTYEQYF. Written as DNA, the CDR3 is TGTGCCAGCAGTCCCCTTTTCTGGGCAGGGGGGACCTACGAGCAGTACTTC.

This rearrangement joins TRBV28 to TRBJ2-5; maybe TRBD2 (7 bases). Trimming shortened V by 5 bases and J by 5 bases, and 21 bases separated the two germline ends. This CDR3 is 16 amino acids long. Germline V gene lookup returns CDR1 MDHEN and CDR2 SYDVKM. CDR3: CASSNQKGGRGETQYF. CDR3 bases: TGTGCCAGCAGTAATCAGAAGGGTGGGAGGGGGGAGACCCAGTACTTC.

A word on this clone: At the DNA level, this CDR3 is encoded by other sequences in the same sample as well. V is TRBV19 and J is TRBJ1-1; D remains ambiguous. The germline V gene has CDR1 LNHDA and CDR2 SQIVND (reference sequence). The CDR3 length is 13 residues. V lost 3 bases to trimming and J lost 1 base, with 6 bases between them. In DNA form, the CDR3 reads TGTGCCAGTAGTATTTCGGGGAACACTGAAGCTTTCTTT. It yields the protein CASSISGNTEAFF.

V gene TRBV11-2 combines with J gene TRBJ1-5; D is possibly TRBD1 (6 bases). Trimming took 8 bases from V and 9 from J, leaving 14 bases between them. CDR3 size: 12 residues. Germline V gene data show CDR1 as SGHAT and CDR2 as FQNNGV. As DNA, the CDR3 is TGTGCCAGCTCACAGGGTCGGGGGCCCCAGCATTTT. This translates into CASSQGRGPQHF.

The rearrangement links TRBV5-4 to TRBJ2-7; 9 nucleotides align to TRBD2. CDR1 SGHNT and CDR2 YYREEE come from the germline V gene (reference sequence). There are 15 residues in the CDR3. The trim removed 2 bases at V and 4 bases at J, leaving 7 bases unmatched. CDR3 loop: CASSFGLAGQYEQYF. For the CDR3, the DNA is TGTGCCAGCAGCTTCGGTCTAGCGGGGCAATACGAGCAGTACTTC.